The entry below describes one TCR beta chain. This sample was taken from a study of blood T cell repertoires in COVID-19. Study in general: Whether acute or convalescent, the COVID-19 samples came from the United States, Italy and Spain.

TCRdb's table, derived via immunoSEQ multiplex PCR, lists solely in-frame clones and lacks some. The repertoire holds approximately 350,000 clones, about 90% seen once, with more than 5.5% in the top ten. In germline, CDR1 is MDHEN, CDR2 SYDVKM. The CDR3 is made up of 15 amino acids. Trimming removed 7 bases from V and 3 bases from J, with 15 bases in between. This rearrangement joins TRBV28 to TRBJ1-4; weak D call: TRBD1 (6 bases). The sample was peripheral blood. The source of this sequence is a woman between 65 and 79 years old with COVID-19, enrolled during active disease. CDR3 sequence (DNA): TGTGCCAGCATCCCATTGGGGGGGCCTAATGAAAAACTGTTTTTT. Its translation is CASIPLGGPNEKLFF.